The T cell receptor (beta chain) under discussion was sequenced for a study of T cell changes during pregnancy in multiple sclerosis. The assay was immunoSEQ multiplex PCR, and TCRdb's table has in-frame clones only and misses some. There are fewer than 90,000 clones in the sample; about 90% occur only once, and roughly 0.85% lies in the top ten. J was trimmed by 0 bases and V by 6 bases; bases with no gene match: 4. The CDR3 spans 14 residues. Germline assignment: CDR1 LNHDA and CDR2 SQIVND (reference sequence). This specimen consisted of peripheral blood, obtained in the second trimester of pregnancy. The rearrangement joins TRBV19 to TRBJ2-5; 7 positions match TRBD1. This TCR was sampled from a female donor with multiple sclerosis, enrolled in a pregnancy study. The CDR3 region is CASRRDRNQETQYF. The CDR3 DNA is TGTGCCAGTAGGAGGGACAGAAACCAAGAGACCCAGTACTTC.